Presented here are 12 T cell receptor beta chains from one specimen sequenced in a study of T cell repertoires in cytomegalovirus infection. TCRdb reprocessed the reads with MiXCR, giving one entry per CDR3 protein. The sample records approximately 500,000 distinct CDR3 sequences, approximately 10% being singletons. The sequenced sample consisted of PBMCs. These TCRs come from a human donor in good health (CMV status not recorded). Some clones in this sample may be carry-over from other donors' samples.

On this clonotype itself: Being one base from a much bigger clone, this may be a read error. The chain joins TRBV7-9 to TRBJ2-1; TRBD1 agrees at 11 bases. The CDR3 is made up of 17 amino acids. Germline V CDR1 and CDR2: SEHNR, FQNEAQ (reference sequence). Germline trimming cut 5 bases from V and 8 bases from J; bases unmatched to any gene: 14. This CDR3 reads CASSTPGQGVLKDEQFF. CDR3 sequence (DNA): TGTGCCAGCAGCACGCCGGGACAGGGGGTGCTTAAAGATGAGCAGTTCTTC.

This clonotype was seen a few times. This chain's CDR3 is CSARGGQPYEQYF. CDR3 DNA: TGCAGTGCTAGGGGAGGGCAACCCTACGAGCAGTACTTC. J is TRBJ2-7 and V is TRBV20-1, with 7 bases aligning to TRBD2. The V and J ends lost 3 bases and 2 bases, in that order; junction bases with no gene match: 4. CDR3 length: 13 residues. In germline, CDR1 is DFQATT, CDR2 SNEGSKA (reference sequence).

This clonotype was seen ten or more times. This sequence joins TRBV7-2 and TRBJ1-4, with TRBD1 as a possible D gene (5 bases). Trimming removed 3 bases from V and 6 bases from J, with 14 bases in between. Germline loops: CDR1 SGHTA, CDR2 FQGNSA. The CDR3 contains 15 residues. The CDR3 region is CASSFGGVADEKLFF. DNA for the CDR3: TGTGCCAGCAGCTTCGGGGGGGTTGCGGATGAAAAACTGTTTTTT.

The genes are TRBV27 and TRBJ1-5; 11 bases are a match to TRBD1. V lost 5 bases to trimming and J lost 4 bases; unmatched junction nucleotides: 13. CDR3 length: 18 amino acids. Germline loops: CDR1 MNHEY, CDR2 SMNVEV (reference sequence). CDR3 loop: CASSPPGQGGWGNQPQHF. The CDR3 coding sequence is TGTGCCAGCAGTCCCCCGGGACAGGGGGGATGGGGAAATCAGCCCCAGCATTTT.

The CDR3 here is CASRPATSGTGEQFF. In DNA, the CDR3 is TGTGCCAGCAGGCCAGCGACTAGCGGGACTGGTGAGCAGTTCTTC. The chain joins TRBV3-1 to TRBJ2-1; 11 positions agree with TRBD2. Germline assignment: CDR1 LGHDT and CDR2 YNNKEL (reference sequence). This CDR3 is built from 15 residues. V was clipped by 6 bases and J by 9 bases; unmatched bases: 10.

As concerns this clonotype: Since no conserved phenylalanine or tryptophan closes the CDR3, a read error is the likely cause. This chain joins TRBV5-1 and TRBJ2-5, with D possibly being TRBD1 (5 bases). Germline assignment: CDR1 SGHRS and CDR2 YFSETQ. The CDR3 contains 15 residues. Trimming took 2 bases from V and 0 from J, leaving 11 bases between them. The CDR3 reads CASSFPPGNQETQYS. The CDR3, as DNA: TGCGCCAGCAGCTTTCCCCCAGGGAACCAAGAGACCCAGTACTCC.

This clonotype was detected many times. The chain joins TRBV28 to TRBJ2-7; D may be TRBD1 (6 bases). V was clipped by 2 bases and J by 3 bases, with 14 bases between them. The CDR3 contains 15 residues. Germline V gene data show CDR1 as MDHEN and CDR2 as SYDVKM. CDR3 amino acids: CASSLMSRDIYEQYF. In nucleotides, the CDR3 is TGTGCCAGCAGTTTAATGTCCCGGGACATCTACGAGCAGTACTTC.

Many counts were recorded for this clonotype. The chain combines TRBV7-9 with TRBJ2-7, with D possibly being TRBD1 (5 bases). The CDR3 contains 14 residues. The ends were cut back, 1 base at V and 2 bases at J, with 9 bases in the middle. The V gene's germline CDR1 is SEHNR and CDR2 FQNEAQ (reference sequence). CDR3: CASSLEGRAYEQYF. CDR3 in DNA: TGTGCCAGCAGCTTAGAGGGCAGGGCCTACGAGCAGTACTTC.

A few counts support this clonotype. J is TRBJ2-1 and V is TRBV27; 7 nucleotides align to TRBD1. Looked up from germline, CDR1 is MNHEY and CDR2 is SMNVEV (reference sequence). The CDR3 sequence is 14 residues long. Trimming at V came to 3 bases and at J to 8 bases, leaving 7 bases not matched to a gene. The CDR3 DNA reads as TGTGCCAGCAGTTTTTGGGCAGGGGGTGATGAGCAGTTCTTC. It encodes CASSFWAGGDEQFF.

This clonotype showed up many times. The chain employs TRBV19 and TRBJ1-5; D remains ambiguous. Trimming cost V 9 bases and J 3 bases, with 6 bases left between them. CDR1 and CDR2 from the germline V gene are LNHDA and SQIVND (reference sequence). The CDR3 is 11 residues long. The CDR3, as DNA: TGTGCCAGCAGCTCCAATCAGCCCCAGCATTTT. Its protein is CASSSNQPQHF. The full variable domain, rest sourced from reference TRBV19 and TRBJ1-5, is DGGITQSPKYLFRKEGQNVTLSCEQNLNHDAMYWYRQDPGQGLRLIYYSQIVNDFQKGDIAEGYSVSREKKESFPLTVTSAQKNPTAFYLCASSSNQPQHFGDGTRLSIL.

This chain joins TRBV9 and TRBJ1-5, with 7 bases matching TRBD1. Germline V lookup: CDR1 SGDLS, CDR2 YYNGEE. The junction had 9 bases not matched to a gene; V was cut back by 4 bases and J by 2 bases. The CDR3 runs 16 residues. In DNA, the CDR3 is TGTGCCAGCAGCCCCTCACCAGGGGGAGGCAATCAGCCCCAGCATTTT. This translates into CASSPSPGGGNQPQHF. Combining the CDR3 with reference TRBV9 and TRBJ1-5 gives the whole variable domain DSGVTQTPKHLITATGQRVTLRCSPRSGDLSVYWYQQSLDQGLQFLIQYYNGEERAKGNILERFSAQQFPDLHSELNLSSLELGDSALYFCASSPSPGGGNQPQHFGDGTRLSIL.

This clonotype was seen repeatedly, ten times or more. This chain connects TRBV7-9 to TRBJ1-4, with 12 bases that match TRBD1. V was clipped by 5 bases and J by 11 bases; unmatched bases: 9. Germline CDR1 SEHNR, CDR2 FQNEAQ (reference sequence). The CDR3 loop spans 15 amino acids. The CDR3 DNA sequence: TGTGCCAGCAGCCCTGCCGGGACAGGGGGCCTGAAACTGTTTTTT. It is translated as CASSPAGTGGLKLFF.